This TCR beta chain was observed in a study of cytomegalovirus exposure and HLA in healthy donors. Broader study findings: The records held CMV serostatus as the only immune exposure information. Being indistinguishable, some V segments were excluded, TRBV6-2 and TRBV6-3 among them. A prior analysis recorded that most TCR beta V segments were productive about 90% or about 30% of the time.

The CDR3 runs to 13 residues. CDR1 SGHTA and CDR2 FQGNSA come from the germline V gene. The V end was cut by 5 bases, the J end by 1 base, with 8 bases between. On this clone itself: What it binds is unknown.

The study ran its PCR with 60 Vbeta and 13 Jbeta primers. Generated by immunoSEQ multiplex PCR, the TCRdb table keeps only in-frame clones and is missing some. This sample lists 55,000 to 75,000 clones; its ten largest clones have about 4%. The sequence was obtained from a male donor in good health and CMV-seronegative. The sequencing input was PBMCs. The chain carries TRBV7-2 and TRBJ1-1; the D is unclear. In DNA, the CDR3 is TGTGCCAGCAGCCCTAGAAGGAACACTGAAGCTTTCTTT. Translating it yields CASSPRRNTEAFF.